These T cell receptor beta chains were read from a single sample in a study of T cell responses to AZD1222 COVID-19 vaccine. Assay: immunoSEQ multiplex PCR; the TCRdb copy retains only in-frame clones and omits some. Among about 100,000 clones, approximately 87% were seen once, and the ten largest hold roughly 4.2%. Sequenced here: peripheral blood, sampled on day 0 of MenACWY control vaccination. These receptor sequences come from an adult in good health. Both conserved end residues are part of each CDR3. A D gene is named only where the DNA matches it firmly. A row's size may be missing; if present it is once, few, many or a size class.

D | J | V | size | CDR3 | DNA
- | TRBJ1-6 | TRBV6-4 | once | CASRAFSRDFNSPLHF | TGTGCCAGCAGGGCCTTTTCCCGGGACTTCAATTCACCCCTCCACTTT
- | TRBJ1-1 | TRBV6-2/TRBV6-3 | - | CASSHPTAGNTEAFF | TGTGCCAGCAGCCATCCCACCGCAGGGAACACTGAAGCTTTCTTT
TRBD1 | TRBJ1-4 | TRBV13 | - | CASSYGQGNEKLFF | TGTGCCAGCAGCTACGGACAGGGTAATGAAAAACTGTTTTTT
- | TRBJ2-7 | TRBV20-1 | - | CSARDEYEQYF | TGCAGTGCTAGAGATGAGTACGAGCAGTACTTC
- | TRBJ2-2 | TRBV29-1 | - | CSVEDGGSGELFF | TGCAGCGTTGAAGATGGGGGGTCCGGGGAGCTGTTTTTT
- | TRBJ1-5 | TRBV7-9 | - | CASSLGGAQHF | TGTGCCAGCAGCTTGGGCGGTGCCCAGCATTTT
TRBD1 | TRBJ1-1 | TRBV6-6 | - | CASRLTGTELIF | TGTGCCAGCAGACTGACAGGGACAGAGTTGATCTTT
TRBD2 | TRBJ2-2 | TRBV19 | - | CASRGLGGSGELFF | TGTGCCAGTAGGGGCCTCGGGGGGAGCGGGGAGCTGTTTTTT
- | TRBJ1-5 | TRBV6-5 | - | CASSYGVSNQPQHF | TGTGCCAGCAGTTACGGCGTGAGCAATCAGCCCCAGCATTTT
- | TRBJ2-1 | TRBV7-2 | once | CAIYLGIYNEQFF | TGTGCGATATACCTGGGGATCTACAATGAGCAGTTCTTC
TRBD2 | TRBJ2-3 | TRBV5-1 | - | CASSLALAGWLSTDTQYF | TGCGCCAGCAGCTTGGCATTAGCGGGATGGTTGAGCACAGATACGCAGTATTTT
- | TRBJ1-2 | TRBV19 | - | CASSKRAELYGYTF | TGTGCCAGTAGTAAAAGGGCCGAACTCTATGGCTACACCTTC
- | TRBJ2-7 | TRBV12-3/TRBV12-4 | - | CASSLALSYEQYF | TGTGCCAGCAGTTTAGCGCTCTCCTACGAGCAGTACTTC
- | TRBJ1-5 | TRBV3-1/TRBV3-2 | - | CASSQGGGGNQPQHF | TGTGCCAGCAGCCAAGGTGGGGGGGGCAATCAGCCCCAGCATTTT
- | TRBJ2-3 | TRBV7-9 | few | CASSLDTDTDTQYF | TGTGCCAGCAGCCTCGACACCGACACAGATACGCAGTATTTT
- | TRBJ1-1 | TRBV7-2 | - | CASSLLAMNTEAFF | TGTGCCAGCAGCTTACTGGCGATGAACACTGAAGCTTTCTTT
TRBD2 | TRBJ2-3 | TRBV7-3 | - | CASSTQRGGTDTQYF | TGTGCCAGCAGCACCCAGCGGGGGGGCACAGATACGCAGTATTTT